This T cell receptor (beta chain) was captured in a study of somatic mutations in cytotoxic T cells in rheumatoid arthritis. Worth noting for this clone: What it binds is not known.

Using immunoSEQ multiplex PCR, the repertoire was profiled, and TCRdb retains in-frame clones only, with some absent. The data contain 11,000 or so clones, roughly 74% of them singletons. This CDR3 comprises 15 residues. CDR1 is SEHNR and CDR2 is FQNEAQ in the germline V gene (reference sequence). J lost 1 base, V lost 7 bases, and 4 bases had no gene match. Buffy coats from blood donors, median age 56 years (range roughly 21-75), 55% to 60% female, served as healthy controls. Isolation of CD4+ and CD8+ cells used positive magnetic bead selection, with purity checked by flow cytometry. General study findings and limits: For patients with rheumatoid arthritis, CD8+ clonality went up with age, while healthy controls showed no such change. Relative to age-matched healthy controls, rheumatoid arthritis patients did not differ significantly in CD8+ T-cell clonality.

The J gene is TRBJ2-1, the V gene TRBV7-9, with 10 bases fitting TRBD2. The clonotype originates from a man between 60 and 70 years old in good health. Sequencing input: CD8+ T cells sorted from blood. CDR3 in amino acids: CASKEAGGSYNEQFF. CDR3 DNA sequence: TGTGCCAGCAAAGAAGCGGGGGGGTCCTACAATGAGCAGTTCTTC.